This T cell receptor (beta chain) is from a study of T cells expressing NK-cell markers (dated by TCRdb to the early 2020s). About the investigation overall: TCR beta-chain repertoires were profiled in sorted CD3+CD56+NKG2C+, CD3+CD56+NKG2C- and CD3+CD56-NKG2C+ T-cell subsets from roughly eight donors. The study sequenced eight donors, all healthy volunteers chosen at random: three men and five women. Libraries were sequenced as 2 x 150 bp reads on Illumina HiSeq 2000/2500, MiSeq or NextSeq. Among the eight sequenced donors, only one was HCMV-seronegative, while the other seven were HCMV-seropositive. Broad study findings and their caveats: In five to seven donors, the dominant CD3+CD56+NKG2C+ clonotypes were found to rank among the top 10 CD8+ clonotypes and to make up about 1.0-7.5% of CD8+ T cells. It remained unclear whether the expanded NKG2C-expressing T cell clones were specific for HCMV antigens. Those dominant clonotypes were again the most abundant among CD3+CD56-NKG2C+ cells in a few donors, at about 28.3-60.1%.

A commercial ELISA kit detecting HCMV-specific IgG in serum was used to determine HCMV serostatus. Peripheral blood mononuclear cells were isolated from blood by Ficoll density gradient centrifugation. The instrument given in TCRdb is Illumina HiSeq 2000. 5'RACE template switching, by which a universal primer site and unique molecular identifiers were added, was used to make TCR beta cDNA libraries. cDNA synthesis was primed from the TCR beta constant segment, followed by two successive PCR amplification steps. As for the original processing: MIGEC handled demultiplexing of the reads and grouping by UMI, while MiTCR was used to assemble and quantify clonotypes. Only TCR cDNA sequences supported by at least two reads were kept to exclude erroneous sequences. The tcR package was used for downstream repertoire analysis, and clonotypes were matched between fractions using CDR3 nucleotide sequence together with V segment. Antigen specificity was annotated against VDJdb with VDJmatch, allowing one amino acid substitution in CDR3. TCRdb reprocessed the reads, and each CDR3 protein sequence is entered once, without DNA. The V and J calls and clone size are TCRdb's, not the authors'. This sample's listing comprises about 30,000 distinct CDR3 sequences. Roughly 60% of the sample is in the top ten clones.

Its CDR3 holds 13 amino acids, cysteine through phenylalanine. No DNA was logged. As encoded in the germline V gene, CDR1 is SQVTM while CDR2 is ANQGSEA. Points on this clonotype: This receptor's antigen is unknown.

This clonotype was obtained from a woman between 18 and 70 years old in good health. The chain links TRBV29-1 with TRBJ2-5. The sample consisted of blood T cells: a sorted CD56 or NKG2C T cell subset, CD4+ or CD8+ T cells, or bulk PBMC T cells (not recorded which). The CDR3 reads CSVVRVEEETQYF. Supplemented by the reference TRBV29-1 and TRBJ2-5 proteins around the CDR3, the complete variable domain is SAVISQKPSRDICQRGTSLTIQCQVDSQVTMMFWYRQQPGQSLTLIATANQGSEATYESGFVIDKFPISRPNLTFSTLTVSNMSPEDSSIYLCSVVRVEEETQYFGPGTRLLVL.